This T cell receptor (beta chain) was retrieved from a study of T cell changes during pregnancy in multiple sclerosis. The CDR3 sequence is 17 residues long. CDR1 and CDR2 (germline): SQVTM, ANQGSEA. Trimming shortened V by 7 bases and J by 0 bases, and 25 bases separated the two germline ends. Using immunoSEQ multiplex PCR, the repertoire was profiled, and TCRdb retains in-frame clones only, with some absent. The table has about 85,000 clones, approximately 91% seen once. This TCR came from a female donor with multiple sclerosis, enrolled in a pregnancy study. Sequenced material: peripheral blood, taken in the first trimester of pregnancy. V and J are TRBV29-1 and TRBJ2-7; the D gene is possibly TRBD2 (6 bases). For the CDR3, the DNA is TGCAGCGCTGCCCCTTCTAGGAGGGCCTACTCCTCCTACGAGCAGTACTTC. Translated: CSAAPSRRAYSSYEQYF.